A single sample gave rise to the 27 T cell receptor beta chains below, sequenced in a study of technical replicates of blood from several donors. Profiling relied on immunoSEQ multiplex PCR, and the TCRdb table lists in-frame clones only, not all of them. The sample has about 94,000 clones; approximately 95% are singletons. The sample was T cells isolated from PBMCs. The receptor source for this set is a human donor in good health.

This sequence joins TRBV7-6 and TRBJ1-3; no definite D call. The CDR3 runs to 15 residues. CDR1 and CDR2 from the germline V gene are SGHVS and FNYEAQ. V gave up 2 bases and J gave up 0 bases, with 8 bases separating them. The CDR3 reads CASSLTGSSGNTIYF. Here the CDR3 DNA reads TGTGCCAGCAGCTTAACGGGGTCCTCTGGAAACACCATATATTTT.

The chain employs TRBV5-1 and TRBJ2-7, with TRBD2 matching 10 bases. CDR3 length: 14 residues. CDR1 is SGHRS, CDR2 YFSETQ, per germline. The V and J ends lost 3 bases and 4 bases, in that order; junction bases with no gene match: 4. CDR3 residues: CASSWGTSEYEQYF. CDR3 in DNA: TGCGCCAGCAGCTGGGGGACTAGCGAATACGAGCAGTACTTC.

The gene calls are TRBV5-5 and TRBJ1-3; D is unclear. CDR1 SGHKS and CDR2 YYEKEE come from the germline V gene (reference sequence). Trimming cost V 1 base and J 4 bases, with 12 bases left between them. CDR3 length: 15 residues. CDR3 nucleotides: TGTGCCAGCAGCTTGTCGAGTAGCTCCGGAAACACCATATATTTT. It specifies CASSLSSSSGNTIYF. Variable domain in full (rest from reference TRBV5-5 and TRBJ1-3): DAGVTQSPTHLIKTRGQQVTLRCSPISGHKSVSWYQQVLGQGPQFIFQYYEKEERGRGNFPDRFSARQFPNYSSELNVNALLLGDSALYLCASSLSSSSGNTIYFGEGSWLTVV.

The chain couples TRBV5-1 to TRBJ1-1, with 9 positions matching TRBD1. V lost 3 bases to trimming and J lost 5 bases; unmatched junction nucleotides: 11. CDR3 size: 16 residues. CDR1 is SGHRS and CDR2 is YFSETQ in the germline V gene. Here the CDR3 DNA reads TGCGCCAGCAGCTCCTTACCCGAGACAGGGGGAACTGAAGCTTTCTTT. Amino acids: CASSSLPETGGTEAFF.

CDR3 nucleotide sequence: TGTGCCAGCAGTGAAGCCGGGGGCCAAGAGACCCAGTACTTC. Translating it yields CASSEAGGQETQYF. This chain links TRBV2 with TRBJ2-5; weak D call: TRBD2 (6 bases). Per germline, CDR1 SNHLY and CDR2 FYNNEI. The CDR3 spans 14 residues. V lost 0 bases, J lost 1 base, and 6 bases lay in between.

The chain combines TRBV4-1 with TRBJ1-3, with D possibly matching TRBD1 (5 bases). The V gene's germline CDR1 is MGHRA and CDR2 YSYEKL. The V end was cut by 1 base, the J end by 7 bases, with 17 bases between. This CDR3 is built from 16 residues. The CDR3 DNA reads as TGCGCCAGCAGCCAAGCCTCCCAGGGAAGAAGGAACACCATATATTTT. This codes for CASSQASQGRRNTIYF.

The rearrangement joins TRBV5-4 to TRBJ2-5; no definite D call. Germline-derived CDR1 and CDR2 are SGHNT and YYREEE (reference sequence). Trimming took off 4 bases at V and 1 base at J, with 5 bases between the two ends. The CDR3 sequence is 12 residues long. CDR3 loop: CASSQSQETQYF. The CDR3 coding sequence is TGTGCCAGCAGCCAGTCCCAAGAGACCCAGTACTTC.

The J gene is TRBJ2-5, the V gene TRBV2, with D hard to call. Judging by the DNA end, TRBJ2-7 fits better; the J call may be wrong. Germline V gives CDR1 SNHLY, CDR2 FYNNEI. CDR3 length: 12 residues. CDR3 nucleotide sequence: TGTGCCAGCAGTGTGAGCAACTACGAGCAGTACTTC. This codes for CASSVSNYEQYF.

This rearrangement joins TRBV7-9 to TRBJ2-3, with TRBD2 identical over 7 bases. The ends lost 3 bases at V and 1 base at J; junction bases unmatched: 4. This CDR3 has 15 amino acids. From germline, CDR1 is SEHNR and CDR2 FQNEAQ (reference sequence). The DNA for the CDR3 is TGTGCCAGCAGCTTTGCTACTAGCGGCACAGATACGCAGTATTTT. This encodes CASSFATSGTDTQYF.

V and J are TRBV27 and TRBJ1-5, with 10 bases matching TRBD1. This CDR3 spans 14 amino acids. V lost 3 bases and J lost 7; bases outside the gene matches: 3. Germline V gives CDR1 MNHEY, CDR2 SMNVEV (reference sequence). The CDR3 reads CASSLGTGDQPQHF. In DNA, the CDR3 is TGTGCCAGCAGTTTGGGGACAGGGGACCAGCCCCAGCATTTT.

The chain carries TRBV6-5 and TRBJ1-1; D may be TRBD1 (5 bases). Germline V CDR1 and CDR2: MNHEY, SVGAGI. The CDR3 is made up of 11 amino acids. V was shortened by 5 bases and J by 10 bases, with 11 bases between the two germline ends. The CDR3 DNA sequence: TGTGCCAGCAGTGAAGTGCAGGGAGCTTTCTTT. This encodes CASSEVQGAFF.

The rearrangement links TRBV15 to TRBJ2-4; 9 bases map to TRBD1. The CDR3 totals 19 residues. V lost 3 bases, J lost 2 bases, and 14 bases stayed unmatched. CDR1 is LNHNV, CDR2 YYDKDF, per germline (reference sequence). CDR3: CATSSSGTGLTLTKNIQYF. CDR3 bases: TGTGCCACCAGCAGCAGCGGGACAGGGTTGACCCTAACCAAAAACATTCAGTACTTC. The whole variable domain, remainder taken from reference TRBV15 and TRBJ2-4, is DAMVIQNPRYQVTQFGKPVTLSCSQTLNHNVMYWYQQKSSQAPKLLFHYYDKDFNNEADTPDNFQSRRPNTSFCFLDIRSPGLGDTAMYLCATSSSGTGLTLTKNIQYFGAGTRLSVL.

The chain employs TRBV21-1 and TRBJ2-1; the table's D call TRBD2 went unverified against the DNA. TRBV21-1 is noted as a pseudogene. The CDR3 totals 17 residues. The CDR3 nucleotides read TGTGCCAGCACCCCAGCGGGGACCGGTTGCTCCTACAATGAGCAGTTCTTC. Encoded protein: CASTPAGTGCSYNEQFF.

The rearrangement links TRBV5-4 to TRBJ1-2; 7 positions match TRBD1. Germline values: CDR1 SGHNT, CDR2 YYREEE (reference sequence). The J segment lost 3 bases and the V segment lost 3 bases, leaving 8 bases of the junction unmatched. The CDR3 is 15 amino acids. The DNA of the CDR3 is TGTGCCAGCAGCTCCGGACAGGCGTGGGACTATGGCTACACCTTC. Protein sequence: CASSSGQAWDYGYTF. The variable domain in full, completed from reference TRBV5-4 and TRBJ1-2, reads ETGVTQSPTHLIKTRGQQVTLRCSSQSGHNTVSWYQQALGQGPQFIFQYYREEENGRGNFPPRFSGLQFPNYSSELNVNALELDDSALYLCASSSGQAWDYGYTFGSGTRLTVV.

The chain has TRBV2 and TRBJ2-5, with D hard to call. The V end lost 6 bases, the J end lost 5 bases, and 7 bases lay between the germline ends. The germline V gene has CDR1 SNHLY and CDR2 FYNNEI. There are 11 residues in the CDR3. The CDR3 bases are TGTGCCAGCAGCTTCTTCGAGACCCAGTACTTC. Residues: CASSFFETQYF.

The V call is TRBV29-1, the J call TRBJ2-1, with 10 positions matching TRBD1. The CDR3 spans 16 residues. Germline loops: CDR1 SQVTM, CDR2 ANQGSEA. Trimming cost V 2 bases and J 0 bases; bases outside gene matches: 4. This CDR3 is CSVEIRDRGSYNEQFF. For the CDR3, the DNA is TGCAGCGTTGAAATTAGGGACAGGGGCTCCTACAATGAGCAGTTCTTC.

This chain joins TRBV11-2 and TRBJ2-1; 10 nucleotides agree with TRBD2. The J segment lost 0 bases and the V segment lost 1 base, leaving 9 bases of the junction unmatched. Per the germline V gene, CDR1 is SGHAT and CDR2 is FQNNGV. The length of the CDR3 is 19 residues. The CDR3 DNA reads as TGTGCCAGCAGCTTAGGGGTTCCGAAGCGGGGGGGCTCCTACAATGAGCAGTTCTTC. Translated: CASSLGVPKRGGSYNEQFF.

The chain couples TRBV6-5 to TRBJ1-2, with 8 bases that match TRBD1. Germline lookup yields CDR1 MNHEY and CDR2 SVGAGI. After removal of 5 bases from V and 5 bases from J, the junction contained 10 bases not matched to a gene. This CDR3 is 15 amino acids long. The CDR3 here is CASSLGQGGGYGYTF. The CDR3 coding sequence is TGTGCCAGCAGTCTCGGACAGGGAGGAGGGTATGGCTACACCTTC.

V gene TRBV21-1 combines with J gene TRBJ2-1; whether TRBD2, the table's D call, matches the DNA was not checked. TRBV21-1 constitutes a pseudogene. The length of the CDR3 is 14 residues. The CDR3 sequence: CASSKGLATGEQFF. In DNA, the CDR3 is TGTGCCAGCAGCAAAGGACTAGCTACGGGTGAGCAGTTCTTC.

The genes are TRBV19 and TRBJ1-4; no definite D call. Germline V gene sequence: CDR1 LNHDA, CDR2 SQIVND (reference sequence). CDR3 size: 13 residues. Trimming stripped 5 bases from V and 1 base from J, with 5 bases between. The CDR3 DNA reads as TGTGCCAGTAGTCGGGGAACTAATGAAAAACTGTTTTTT. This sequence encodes CASSRGTNEKLFF.

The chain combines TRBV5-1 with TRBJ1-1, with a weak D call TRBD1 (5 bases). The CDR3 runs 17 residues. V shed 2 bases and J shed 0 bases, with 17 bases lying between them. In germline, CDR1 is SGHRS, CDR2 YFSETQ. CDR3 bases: TGCGCCAGCAGCTTATGGTTTGACAGAGTTATGAACACTGAAGCTTTCTTT. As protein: CASSLWFDRVMNTEAFF.

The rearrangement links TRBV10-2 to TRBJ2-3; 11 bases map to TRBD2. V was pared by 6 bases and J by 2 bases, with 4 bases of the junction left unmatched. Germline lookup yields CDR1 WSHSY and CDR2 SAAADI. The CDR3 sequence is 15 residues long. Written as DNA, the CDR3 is TGCGCCAGCAGCTTACTAGCGGGAGACACAGATACGCAGTATTTT. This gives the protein CASSLLAGDTDTQYF.

The CDR3 DNA sequence: TGTGCCTGGTTTACTCCCGGAATGGGAGTTGGCTATGGCTACACCTTC. It yields the protein CAWFTPGMGVGYGYTF. This chain joins TRBV30 and TRBJ1-2; D is unresolved. Trimming removed 5 bases from V and 4 bases from J, with 23 bases in between. Germline V lookup: CDR1 GTSNPN, CDR2 SVGIG (reference sequence). CDR3 length equals 16 residues. The complete variable domain, with remaining parts taken from reference TRBV30 and TRBJ1-2, reads SQTIHQWPATLVQPVGSPLSLECTVEGTSNPNLYWYRQAAGRGLQLLFYSVGIGQISSEVPQNLSASRPQDRQFILSSKKLLLSDSGFYLCAWFTPGMGVGYGYTFGSGTRLTVV.

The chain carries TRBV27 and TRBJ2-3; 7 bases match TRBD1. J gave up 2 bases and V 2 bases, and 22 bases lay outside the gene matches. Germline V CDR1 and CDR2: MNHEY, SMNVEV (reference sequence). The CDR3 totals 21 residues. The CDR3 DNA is TGTGCCAGCAGTTTAGGGGTCTTGGGACAGCCGAGCTTGTGGGACACAGATACGCAGTATTTT. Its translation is CASSLGVLGQPSLWDTDTQYF.

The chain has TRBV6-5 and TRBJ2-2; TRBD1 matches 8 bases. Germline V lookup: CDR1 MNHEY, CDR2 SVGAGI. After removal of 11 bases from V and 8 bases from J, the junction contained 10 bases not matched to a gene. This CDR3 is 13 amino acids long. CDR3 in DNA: TGTGCCGCCCACGGGCAGGGGGCTGGGGAGCTGTTTTTT. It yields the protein CAAHGQGAGELFF.

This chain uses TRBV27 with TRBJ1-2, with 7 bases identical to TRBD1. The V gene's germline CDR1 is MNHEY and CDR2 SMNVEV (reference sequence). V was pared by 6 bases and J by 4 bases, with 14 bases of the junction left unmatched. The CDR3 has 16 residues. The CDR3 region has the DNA TGTGCCAGCAGCCGCGGGACAGTTCCGGTAGTCTATGGCTACACCTTC. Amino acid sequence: CASSRGTVPVVYGYTF.

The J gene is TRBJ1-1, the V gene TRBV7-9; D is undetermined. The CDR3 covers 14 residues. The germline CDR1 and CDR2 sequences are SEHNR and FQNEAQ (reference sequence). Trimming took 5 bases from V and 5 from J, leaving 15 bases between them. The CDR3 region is CASSPGSPGTEAFF. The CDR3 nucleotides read TGTGCCAGCAGCCCCGGATCCCCCGGGACTGAAGCTTTCTTT. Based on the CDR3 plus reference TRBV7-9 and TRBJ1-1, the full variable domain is DTGVSQNPRHKITKRGQNVTFRCDPISEHNRLYWYRQTLGQGPEFLTYFQNEAQLEKSRLLSDRFSAERPKGSFSTLEIQRTEQGDSAMYLCASSPGSPGTEAFFGQGTRLTVV.